The 27 T cell receptor beta chains listed next were all sequenced from one sample in a study of T cell responses to AZD1222 COVID-19 vaccine (dated by TCRdb to the early 2020s). The time point label, read with the paper, signifies: baseline before first vaccination. The method behind the library was the immunoSEQ multiplex PCR assay. Sourced from immuneACCESS, this table was stored by TCRdb with only in-frame sequences that have V and J called. A share of the clones is absent; for the studies checked, an unresolved V gene accounts for under half, and the remainder has no known explanation. The sample table lists 84,000 or so clones, approximately 90% of them with a count of one. Roughly 32% of the sample rests with the top ten. The sample consisted of peripheral blood, taken on day 0 of AZD1222 vaccination. The receptors stem from an adult in good health.

This chain links TRBV7-9 with TRBJ1-1; D call uncertain. V lost 1 base and J 0 bases, leaving 12 bases between the germline ends. CDR3 length: 16 residues. Germline V gene data show CDR1 as SEHNR and CDR2 as FQNEAQ (reference sequence). Here the CDR3 reads CASSLVMREMNTEAFF. CDR3 sequence (DNA): TGTGCCAGCAGCTTAGTTATGCGGGAAATGAACACTGAAGCTTTCTTT. Combining the CDR3 with reference TRBV7-9 and TRBJ1-1 gives the whole variable domain DTGVSQNPRHKITKRGQNVTFRCDPISEHNRLYWYRQTLGQGPEFLTYFQNEAQLEKSRLLSDRFSAERPKGSFSTLEIQRTEQGDSAMYLCASSLVMREMNTEAFFGQGTRLTVV.

This sequence joins TRBV25-1 and TRBJ2-1; 7 nucleotides agree with TRBD1. The CDR3 is made up of 15 amino acids. J lost 7 bases, V lost 2 bases, and 8 bases had no gene match. Germline CDR1 MGHDK, CDR2 SYGVNS. DNA of the CDR3: TGTGCCAGCAGTGAAACGACAGGGTCTGGGAATGAGCAGTTCTTC. This translates into CASSETTGSGNEQFF. Based on the CDR3 plus reference TRBV25-1 and TRBJ2-1, the full variable domain is EADIYQTPRYLVIGTGKKITLECSQTMGHDKMYWYQQDPGMELHLIHYSYGVNSTEKGDLSSESTVSRIRTEHFPLTLESARPSHTSQYLCASSETTGSGNEQFFGPGTRLTVL.

The rearrangement links TRBV12-3 or TRBV12-4 to TRBJ1-4; D is unclear. V lost 8 bases to trimming and J lost 4 bases, with 11 bases between them. The CDR3 has 13 residues. As DNA, the CDR3 is TGTGCCAGCCGGGAACAAGTTAATGAAAAACTGTTTTTT. The encoded protein is CASREQVNEKLFF.

The chain is built from TRBV28 and TRBJ2-3, with TRBD1 matching over 12 bases. The trim removed 7 bases at V and 6 bases at J, leaving 8 bases unmatched. Germline-derived CDR1 and CDR2 are MDHEN and SYDVKM. The CDR3 spans 15 residues. This CDR3 reads CASTSGQGASDTQYF. The CDR3 DNA reads TGTGCCAGCACCTCGGGACAGGGGGCGAGTGATACGCAGTATTTT.

The J gene is TRBJ2-3, the V gene TRBV5-4, with D possibly called TRBD1 or TRBD2 (5 bases each). Trimming stripped 6 bases from V and 5 bases from J, with 13 bases between. Germline CDR1 SGHNT, CDR2 YYREEE (reference sequence). This CDR3 contains 13 residues. This CDR3 reads CASMGRGGDTQYF. The CDR3 DNA is TGTGCCAGCATGGGACGAGGCGGAGATACGCAGTATTTT.

The chain employs TRBV6-2 or TRBV6-3 and TRBJ2-3, with 12 bases aligning to TRBD2. Germline V gives CDR1 MNHEY, CDR2 SVGEGT. V was clipped by 4 bases and J by 9 bases; unmatched bases: 8. The CDR3 loop spans 15 amino acids. CDR3: CASSSLGLAGGTQYF. The CDR3 nucleotides read TGTGCCAGCAGTTCCCTGGGGCTAGCGGGAGGGACGCAGTATTTT.

The genes are TRBV2 and TRBJ1-4; D is possibly TRBD1 (6 bases). The length of the CDR3 is 15 residues. Germline V gives CDR1 SNHLY, CDR2 FYNNEI. The ends were cut back, 8 bases at V and 0 bases at J, with 13 bases in the middle. The CDR3 DNA follows: TGTGCCAGCCAGGAGGGGGGCGCAACTAATGAAAAACTGTTTTTT. It specifies CASQEGGATNEKLFF.

The chain employs TRBV7-2 and TRBJ1-2; 7 bases map to TRBD1. The CDR3 extends over 14 amino acids. The V segment lost 5 bases and the J segment 3 bases; nucleotides outside the gene matches: 6. CDR1 is SGHTA, CDR2 FQGNSA, per germline. CDR3 DNA sequence: TGTGCCAGCAGCCAACAACAGGGGTACTATGGCTACACCTTC. Translated, it gives CASSQQQGYYGYTF.

The V and J genes are TRBV9 and TRBJ2-1; TRBD1 or TRBD2 may be the D gene (5 bases each). The CDR3 is 15 amino acids. The V and J ends lost 3 bases and 5 bases respectively, with 15 bases between them. CDR1 is SGDLS and CDR2 is YYNGEE in the germline V gene. CDR3 sequence: CASSGRTGADNEQFF. CDR3 nucleotide sequence: TGTGCCAGCAGCGGAAGGACTGGGGCTGACAATGAGCAGTTCTTC.

The CDR3 DNA reads TGTGCCAGCAGCCGTAACCTGGGGGCGGACGAGCAGTACTTC. Its translation is CASSRNLGADEQYF. The chain links TRBV7-9 to TRBJ2-7; tentatively, D is TRBD1 (6 bases). Germline V gene sequence: CDR1 SEHNR, CDR2 FQNEAQ (reference sequence). Deletions cut 5 bases from V and 5 bases from J, with 16 bases between. This CDR3 is 14 amino acids long. The complete variable domain, with remaining parts taken from reference TRBV7-9 and TRBJ2-7, reads DTGVSQNPRHKITKRGQNVTFRCDPISEHNRLYWYRQTLGQGPEFLTYFQNEAQLEKSRLLSDRFSAERPKGSFSTLEIQRTEQGDSAMYLCASSRNLGADEQYFGPGTRLTVT.

The chain is built from TRBV4-1 and TRBJ2-7; D is unresolved. The CDR3 is 16 residues long. Germline CDR1 is MGHRA and CDR2 is YSYEKL. V was cut by 0 bases and J by 3 bases, with 15 bases left in between. CDR3 sequence reads: CASSQDLVQRLYEQYF. CDR3 bases: TGCGCCAGCAGCCAAGATCTAGTGCAGCGCCTCTACGAGCAGTACTTC.

The chain combines TRBV7-6 with TRBJ1-4, with D possibly TRBD1 on 6 matching bases. The CDR3 has 15 amino acids. V was pared by 1 base and J by 2 bases, with 8 bases between. Germline V CDR1 and CDR2: SGHVS, FNYEAQ. The CDR3 DNA is TGTGCCAGCAGCTTAGTCGGGGGCACTAATGAAAAACTGTTTTTT. Its translation: CASSLVGGTNEKLFF.

V and J are TRBV6-2 or TRBV6-3 and TRBJ2-5; unclear D gene. V was pared by 2 bases and J by 7 bases, with 11 bases between. Per germline, CDR1 MNHEY and CDR2 SVGEGT. The CDR3 is made up of 13 amino acids. Here the CDR3 reads CASSYTWLLTQYF. The CDR3 DNA sequence: TGTGCCAGCAGTTACACGTGGCTTTTGACCCAGTACTTC.

This sequence joins TRBV3-1 (or the pseudogene TRBV3-2) and TRBJ2-1; the match to TRBD2 covers 7 bases. Germline CDR1 and CDR2: LGHDT and YNNKEL (reference sequence). CDR3 size: 17 residues. With V trimmed by 2 bases and J by 0 bases, 7 bases remained unmatched. The CDR3 loop is CASSQSPTSVSYNEQFF. In DNA, the CDR3 is TGTGCCAGCAGCCAATCTCCAACTAGCGTCTCCTACAATGAGCAGTTCTTC.

This chain links TRBV28 with TRBJ1-3, with D unresolved. The germline V and J ends were trimmed by 4 bases and 1 base, with 11 bases remaining between them. This CDR3 is 15 amino acids long. The germline CDR1 and CDR2 sequences are MDHEN and SYDVKM. The chain's CDR3 is CASSSTDTSGNTIYF. DNA of the CDR3: TGTGCCAGCAGTTCGACCGATACTTCTGGAAACACCATATATTTT.

The chain links TRBV19 to TRBJ2-2; TRBD1 matches at 11 bases. The CDR3 loop spans 15 amino acids. J was trimmed by 6 bases and V by 5 bases; bases with no gene match: 5. Germline CDR1 and CDR2: LNHDA and SQIVND (reference sequence). In DNA form, the CDR3 reads TGTGCCAGTAGTTATCCGGGACAGGGGGCCGGGGAGCTGTTTTTT. It specifies CASSYPGQGAGELFF.

This chain joins TRBV6-5 and TRBJ2-2; a possible D gene is TRBD1 (5 bases). The CDR3 contains 15 residues. The V gene lost 6 bases and the J gene lost 1 base, with 12 bases spanning the gap. Germline V gene data show CDR1 as MNHEY and CDR2 as SVGAGI. CDR3 sequence (DNA): TGTGCCAGCAGATTCCCTACAGGGAACACCGGGGAGCTGTTTTTT. This translates into CASRFPTGNTGELFF.

V and J are TRBV20-1 and TRBJ2-7, with 11 nucleotides matching TRBD2. CDR1 DFQATT and CDR2 SNEGSKA come from the germline V gene (reference sequence). The CDR3 totals 12 residues. V dropped 3 bases and J dropped 11; count of bases not matched to a gene: 6. The CDR3 DNA follows: TGCAGTGCTAGTGGACTAGCGGGTCCCGAGTACTTC. The encoded protein is CSASGLAGPEYF.

The rearrangement links TRBV23-1 to TRBJ2-1; TRBD1 agrees at 7 bases. TRBV23-1 is placed among ORFs of uncertain function. V lost 6 bases and J lost 0; bases outside the gene matches: 8. The CDR3 has 16 residues. Written as DNA, the CDR3 is TGCGCCAGCAGACCACAGGGGCAGAGCTCCTACAATGAGCAGTTCTTC. It yields the protein CASRPQGQSSYNEQFF.

With regard to this clone: This CDR3 is also generated by other DNA sequences in the sample. The chain has TRBV7-9 and TRBJ1-1; D may be TRBD1 (6 bases). Trimming shortened V by 1 base and J by 1 base, and 10 bases separated the two germline ends. CDR1 is SEHNR and CDR2 is FQNEAQ in the germline V gene (reference sequence). The CDR3 extends over 15 amino acids. The CDR3 region has the DNA TGTGCCAGCAGCTTAGGGGGGGCTCGGAACACTGAAGCTTTCTTT. It is translated as CASSLGGARNTEAFF.

The chain employs TRBV28 and TRBJ2-2; D uncertain. Germline V gene sequence: CDR1 MDHEN, CDR2 SYDVKM. The CDR3 is 15 amino acids. V was trimmed by 3 bases and J by 0 bases, leaving 8 bases between them. The CDR3, as DNA: TGTGCCAGCAGTTTCCCTGAGGCGAACACCGGGGAGCTGTTTTTT. Amino acids: CASSFPEANTGELFF.

The V gene is TRBV6-6, the J gene TRBJ2-5, with 10 nucleotides matching TRBD1. CDR1 is MNHNY and CDR2 is SVGAGI in the germline V gene (reference sequence). The CDR3 length is 15 residues. V lost 6 bases to trimming and J lost 3 bases; unmatched junction nucleotides: 7. The chain's CDR3 is CASRSDRGRKETQYF. Here the CDR3 DNA reads TGTGCCAGCAGATCTGACAGGGGGCGAAAAGAGACCCAGTACTTC.

The chain combines TRBV28 with TRBJ1-3; D is unclear. Germline CDR1 is MDHEN and CDR2 is SYDVKM. V was clipped by 2 bases and J by 4 bases, with 9 bases between them. The CDR3 contains 14 residues. As DNA, the CDR3 is TGTGCCAGCAGTTTACCCCTCCCCGGAAACACCATATATTTT. Its translation is CASSLPLPGNTIYF.

The chain joins TRBV5-1 to TRBJ2-7; 8 bases are a match to TRBD2. CDR3 length: 15 amino acids. Per the germline V gene, CDR1 is SGHRS and CDR2 is YFSETQ. V trimming: 0 bases; J trimming: 4 bases; junction bases outside the gene matches: 6. CDR3 in amino acids: CASSLDGTRGYEQYF. The DNA of the CDR3 is TGCGCCAGCAGCTTGGACGGGACTAGAGGATACGAGCAGTACTTC. Full variable domain (rest looked up from reference TRBV5-1 and TRBJ2-7): KAGVTQTPRYLIKTRGQQVTLSCSPISGHRSVSWYQQTPGQGLQFLFEYFSETQRNKGNFPGRFSGRQFSNSRSEMNVSTLELGDSALYLCASSLDGTRGYEQYFGPGTRLTVT.

This chain connects TRBV11-2 to TRBJ1-1; D might be TRBD1 (5 bases). Trimming cost V 5 bases and J 1 base, with 8 bases left between them. This CDR3 is built from 13 residues. CDR1 and CDR2 from the germline V gene are SGHAT and FQNNGV. The CDR3 region has the DNA TGTGCCAGCAGCGTACAGGAGAACACTGAAGCTTTCTTT. Encoded protein: CASSVQENTEAFF.

The V call is TRBV10-3, the J call TRBJ1-5, with D perhaps TRBD1 (5 bases). The CDR3 is made up of 16 amino acids. The V gene lost 2 bases and the J gene lost 1 base, with 12 bases spanning the gap. Germline lookup yields CDR1 ENHRY and CDR2 SYGVKD. The CDR3 DNA is TGTGCCATCAGTGAGGAGGGACCCCTAAGCAATCAGCCCCAGCATTTT. This translates into CAISEEGPLSNQPQHF.

The chain joins TRBV27 to TRBJ2-7; no firm D call. The CDR3 is made up of 12 amino acids. CDR1 is MNHEY and CDR2 is SMNVEV in the germline V gene (reference sequence). V shed 4 bases and J shed 2 bases, with 6 bases lying between them. The CDR3 coding sequence is TGTGCCAGCAGTTCCTTTCCCTACGAGCAGTACTTC. Residues: CASSSFPYEQYF.